The rows below give T cell receptor beta chains drawn from one sample of a study of blood T cell repertoires in COVID-19. Libraries were prepared by immunoSEQ multiplex PCR; TCRdb keeps only in-frame clonotypes and omits some of them. The sample lists about 190,000 clones, roughly four fifths seen once, with 12% in the top ten. Sequenced input: peripheral blood. These receptors were collected from a woman aged 45-60 years with acute or convalescent COVID-19. The CDR3 runs from the conserved cysteine through the conserved F or W. D genes are given only for firm matches. Expanded clones get a size class; other rows say once, few or many, or leave the size out.

clone_size	j_call	v_call	d_call	cdr3_nt	cdr3_aa
once	TRBJ2-7	TRBV28	TRBD2	TGTGCCAGCAATTGGGCAGGGAGAGGCACTAGCGGGGTACCAAAAAGAGCCTACGAGCAGTACTTC	CASNWAGRGTSGVPKRAYEQYF
-	TRBJ2-2	TRBV25-1	-	TGTGCCAGCAGTGAGACAGGCCTTCCGAACACCGGGGAGCTGTTTTTT	CASSETGLPNTGELFF
-	TRBJ2-6	TRBV7-6	-	TGTGCCAGCAGCCCAGGCCCGGCTACCTCGAGTGGGGCCAACGTCCTGACTTTC	CASSPGPATSSGANVLTF
-	TRBJ2-7	TRBV6-5	-	TGTGCCAGCAGTTACCGGGGAACGGGGACCTACGAGCAGTACTTC	CASSYRGTGTYEQYF
-	TRBJ1-2	TRBV7-2	TRBD1	TGTGCCAGCAGCCAGGACAGGGCACCTGGCTACACCTTC	CASSQDRAPGYTF
-	TRBJ1-6	TRBV6-5	TRBD1	TGTGCCAGCAGTTACGAGGGGGCCTTTGGAAGTTCACCCCTCCACTTT	CASSYEGAFGSSPLHF
-	TRBJ1-2	TRBV6-1	TRBD1	TGTGCCAGCAGTGATAGGACAGGGATTGACTATGGCTACACCTTC	CASSDRTGIDYGYTF
-	TRBJ1-4	TRBV19	-	TGTGCCAGTAGTAACCGGACAGTTCCTTCAACTAATGAAAAACTGTTTTTT	CASSNRTVPSTNEKLFF
-	TRBJ2-1	TRBV24-1	TRBD1	TGTGCCACCAGTGGGTGGGGACAGAACTACAATGAGCAGTTCTTC	CATSGWGQNYNEQFF
-	TRBJ1-1	TRBV19	TRBD1	TGTGCCAGTAGTATCCGGGGGACAGGGGGCACTGAAGCTTTCTTT	CASSIRGTGGTEAFF
-	TRBJ1-6	TRBV18	-	TGTGCCAGCTCAGCCCGGGACTCTGCCTATAATTCACCCCTCCACTTT	CASSARDSAYNSPLHF
-	TRBJ1-1	TRBV28	TRBD1	TGTGCCAGCAGTTTCTTGGGACAGGGAAACACTGAAGCTTTCTTT	CASSFLGQGNTEAFF
-	TRBJ1-1	TRBV18	TRBD1	TGTGCCAGCTCACCGCTTGCCTGGGACAGTGACACTGAAGCTTTCTTT	CASSPLAWDSDTEAFF
-	TRBJ1-4	TRBV30	-	TGTGCCTGGGGACACAGGGCCACTAATGAAAAACTGTTTTTT	CAWGHRATNEKLFF
once	TRBJ2-7	TRBV9	TRBD2	TGTGCCAGCAGCCCCTATAGCGGGAAGTCCTACGAGCAGTACTTC	CASSPYSGKSYEQYF
-	TRBJ1-2	TRBV11-2	-	TGTGCCAGCGCCCTTAGGGGGGGGTCTGGCTACACCTTC	CASALRGGSGYTF
-	TRBJ2-7	TRBV14	TRBD1	TGTGCCAGCAGCCAAAACAGGGGGTACGAGCAGTACTTC	CASSQNRGYEQYF
-	TRBJ1-3	TRBV10-3	TRBD1	TGTGCCACCGAAAGGGACAGGATTACCTCTGGAAACACCATATATTTT	CATERDRITSGNTIYF
-	TRBJ1-5	TRBV7-2	TRBD1	TGTGCCAGCAGCCCTGGGACAGGGGCGAGCAATCAGCCCCAGCATTTT	CASSPGTGASNQPQHF
once	TRBJ1-2	TRBV11-2	TRBD1	TGTGCCAGCAGCTTAGATCAGGGGGCCTATGGCTACACCTTC	CASSLDQGAYGYTF
-	TRBJ2-1	TRBV30	TRBD2	TGTGCCTGGAGTCCCCGGACTAGCGGACCATACAATGAGCAGTTCTTC	CAWSPRTSGPYNEQFF
-	TRBJ1-1	TRBV12-3/TRBV12-4	-	TGTGCCAGCAGTAGACAGACTTTAAGTGAAGCTTTCTTT	CASSRQTLSEAFF
-	TRBJ1-5	TRBV28	-	TGTGCCAGCAGTTTACAGGGGAATCAGCCCCAGCATTTT	CASSLQGNQPQHF
few	TRBJ1-5	TRBV28	TRBD1	TGTGCCAGCAGTTTGCGGACAGGGGGAAGCAATCAGCCCCAGCATTTT	CASSLRTGGSNQPQHF
-	TRBJ2-1	TRBV6-2/TRBV6-3	TRBD2	TGTGCCAGCAGTTCGGTAAGACTAGCGGGCCGCCGAGCCGATGAGCAGTTCTTC	CASSSVRLAGRRADEQFF
-	TRBJ2-7	TRBV4-3	TRBD2	TGCGCCAGCAGCCAAGATTACATAGCGGGAGGTACCCCTGTGTTGGGCTACGAGCAGTACTTC	CASSQDYIAGGTPVLGYEQYF
-	TRBJ2-3	TRBV6-5	-	TGTGCCAGCAGTTACTCTTTAGGAGGGGCAGATACGCAGTATTTT	CASSYSLGGADTQYF
-	TRBJ1-2	TRBV29-1	TRBD1	TGCAGTGGGACAGGGGCCTATGGCTACACCTTC	CSGTGAYGYTF
-	TRBJ2-5	TRBV5-6	TRBD1	TGTGCCAGCAGCGGACAGGGTTTCCAAGAGACCCAGTACTTC	CASSGQGFQETQYF
-	TRBJ1-1	TRBV2	-	TGTGCCAGCAACAGGGACACAGGCCCCGTGTTAGCTTTCTTT	CASNRDTGPVLAFF
-	TRBJ2-7	TRBV28	-	TGTGCCAGCAGCCTTAGAGGGGTCCCAGGGGGGGAGCAGTACTTC	CASSLRGVPGGEQYF
-	TRBJ2-1	TRBV28	TRBD2	TGTGCCAGCAGTCCGAATTCCAGGACTAGCGGCTCCTACAATGAGCAGTTCTTC	CASSPNSRTSGSYNEQFF
-	TRBJ2-7	TRBV7-2	TRBD1	TGTGCCAGCAGCCCGAAGACAGGGGGGTCCTACGAGCAGTACTTC	CASSPKTGGSYEQYF
-	TRBJ2-5	TRBV5-1	TRBD1	TGCGCCAGCAGGACCGGGACAGAGGAGACCCAGTACTTC	CASRTGTEETQYF
-	TRBJ1-2	TRBV5-6	-	TGTGCCAGCAGCTTGGCCCCAGGGACTGATGGCTACACCTTC	CASSLAPGTDGYTF